This is a list of T cell receptor beta chains from one sample in a study of blood T cells in healthy people across ages. Using its own MiXCR run on the 5' RACE reads, TCRdb lists one record per CDR3 protein. The profile shows 700,000 to 900,000 distinct CDR3 sequences, 40% to 65% of them singletons. The sample consisted of blood. The receptor set was obtained from a man older than 75 in good health. The CDR3 runs from the conserved cysteine through the conserved F or W. Fields, in order: D gene, V gene, J gene, CDR3 protein. The D gene is left open where the match is weak.

>.|TRBV3-1|.
CASSQGSIQYF
>TRBD2|TRBV6-5|TRBJ2-3
CASSLLPGLAGVADTQYF
>TRBD2|TRBV14|.
CASSQDGSGTHYEQYF
>.|TRBV6-2/TRBV6-3|TRBJ2-1
CASHRGGGDEQFF
>.|TRBV28|.
CASSLVQGSEQYF
>TRBD2|TRBV4-2|TRBJ2-3
CASSQVLAGARHRYAYF
>.|TRBV20-1|TRBJ2-1
CSARDRTVSAREQFF
>.|TRBV27|TRBJ2-1
CASSVLDGHEQFF
>.|TRBV5-1|TRBJ2-1
CASSSSPPSSYNEQFF
>.|TRBV5-1|TRBJ1-1
CASSIREPHGEAFF
>TRBD2|TRBV5-1|TRBJ2-7
CASSSGTSGVAYEQYF
>.|TRBV29-1|TRBJ2-3
CSVLSRYAYF
>.|TRBV7-6|TRBJ2-1
CASSLASLEDEQFF
>TRBD2|TRBV29-1|TRBJ2-7
CSVSIAGGPWYEQYF
>TRBD1|TRBV18|.
CASSPGQGWGNNEQYF